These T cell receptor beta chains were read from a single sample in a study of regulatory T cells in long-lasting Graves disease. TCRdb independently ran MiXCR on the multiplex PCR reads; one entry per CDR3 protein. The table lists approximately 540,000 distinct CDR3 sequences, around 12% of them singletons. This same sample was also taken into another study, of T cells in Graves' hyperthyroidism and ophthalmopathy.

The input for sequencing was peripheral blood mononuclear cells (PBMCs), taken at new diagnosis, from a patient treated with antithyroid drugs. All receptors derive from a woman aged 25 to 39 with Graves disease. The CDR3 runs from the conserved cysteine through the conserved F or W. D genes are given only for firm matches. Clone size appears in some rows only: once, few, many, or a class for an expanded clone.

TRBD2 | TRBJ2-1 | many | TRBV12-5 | TGTGCTAGTGGTTTTTCGCTAGCGGGCACCAATGAGCAGTTCTTC | CASGFSLAGTNEQFF
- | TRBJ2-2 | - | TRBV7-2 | TGTGCCAGCAGCTTTTTCAATAGGAACACCGGGGAGCTGTTTTTT | CASSFFNRNTGELFF
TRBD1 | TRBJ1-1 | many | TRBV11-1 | TGTGCCAGCAGCTTAAGGGGGCTGTTTTCCATGAACACTGAAGCTTTCTTT | CASSLRGLFSMNTEAFF
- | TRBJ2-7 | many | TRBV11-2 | TGTGCCAGCAGCTTACCTGCCACCTACGAGCAGTACTTC | CASSLPATYEQYF
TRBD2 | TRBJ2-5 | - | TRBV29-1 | TGCAGCGTTGACAGGACTAGCGGGAGCGGGACCCAGTACTTC | CSVDRTSGSGTQYF
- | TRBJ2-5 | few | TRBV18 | TGTGCCAGCTCACCAGCGACAGTCCAAGAGACCCAGTACTTC | CASSPATVQETQYF
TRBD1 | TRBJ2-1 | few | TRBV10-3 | TGTGCCGCCGGACAGGGGAGCTCCTACAATGAGCAGTTCTTC | CAAGQGSSYNEQFF
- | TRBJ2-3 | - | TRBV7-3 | TGTGCCAGCAGCCGATCAGGCGGACTTACAGGGGATACGCAGTATTTT | CASSRSGGLTGDTQYF
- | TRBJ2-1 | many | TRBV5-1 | TGCGCCAGCAGCTCCCCAGAAGCGAGATATGAGCAGTTCTTC | CASSSPEARYEQFF
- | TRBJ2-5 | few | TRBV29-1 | TGCAGCGTTGGGCCCCAATCGGGAGAGACCCAGTACTTC | CSVGPQSGETQYF
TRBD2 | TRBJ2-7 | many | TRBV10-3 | TGTGCCATCAGTGAGGGACGGGGGGTCCGCCTCGAGCAGTACTTC | CAISEGRGVRLEQYF
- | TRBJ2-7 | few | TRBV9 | TGTGCCAGCAGCGCTTCGGGACACCACTACGAGCAGTACTTC | CASSASGHHYEQYF
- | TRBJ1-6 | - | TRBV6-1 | TGTGCCAGCAGTGCGCCGGTGCCACCTGATTATAATTCACCCCTCCACTTT | CASSAPVPPDYNSPLHF
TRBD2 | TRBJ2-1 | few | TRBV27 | TGTGCCAGCTGGGGGCTAGCGGGAGTTAGGGAGCAGTTCTTC | CASWGLAGVREQFF
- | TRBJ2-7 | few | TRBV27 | TGTGCCAGCAGTTTAACCGGGACACCTTCCTACTCCTACGAGCAGTACTTC | CASSLTGTPSYSYEQYF
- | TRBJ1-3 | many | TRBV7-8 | TGTGCCAGCAGTCTCTTAGTCTCGTTACAGAGATGGGAAGACACCATATATTTT | CASSLLVSLQRWEDTIYF
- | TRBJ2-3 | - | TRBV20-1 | TGCAGTGCTAGAGTGTGGCGAACAGATACGCAGTATTTT | CSARVWRTDTQYF
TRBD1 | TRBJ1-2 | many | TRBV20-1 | TGCAGTGCCAACAGGGGGCCTGGCTATGGCTACACCTTC | CSANRGPGYGYTF
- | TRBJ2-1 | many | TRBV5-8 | TGTGCCAGCAGCTTCGAACTCTCGGGAATCACTGAGCAGTTCTTC | CASSFELSGITEQFF
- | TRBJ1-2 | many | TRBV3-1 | TGTGCCAGCAGCCAAGTTTGGACTGACTATGGCTACACCTTC | CASSQVWTDYGYTF
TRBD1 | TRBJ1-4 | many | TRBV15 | TGTGCCACCAGCAGAGTGGGTGGGACAGGGAAGAAAAAACTGTTTTTT | CATSRVGGTGKKKLFF
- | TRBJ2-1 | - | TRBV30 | TGTGCCTGGAGAGTCATGGGTAGCGGAGGCTACAATGAGCAGTTCTTC | CAWRVMGSGGYNEQFF
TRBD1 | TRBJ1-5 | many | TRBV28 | TGTGCCAGCAGGCCTAGGGGGCAGGGTGGCAATCAGCCCCAGCATTTT | CASRPRGQGGNQPQHF
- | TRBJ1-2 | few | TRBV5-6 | TGTGCCAGCAGCTTGGTGTCAGCTCAAGGCTACACCTTC | CASSLVSAQGYTF
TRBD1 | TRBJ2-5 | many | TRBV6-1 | TGTGCCAGCAGCGATTGGGTGACAGGGAGTGGGGTGGCCCAGTACTTC | CASSDWVTGSGVAQYF
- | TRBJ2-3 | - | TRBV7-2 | TGTGCCAGCAGCTTAACCCATGGGAGCACAGATACGCAGTATTTT | CASSLTHGSTDTQYF
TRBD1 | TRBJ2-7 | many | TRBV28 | TGTGCCAGCAGTTTCCCGTGGACAGGGGGCTACGAGCAGTACTTC | CASSFPWTGGYEQYF
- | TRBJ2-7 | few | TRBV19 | TGTGCCAGTCAGGGCGGGCATTCCTACGAGCAGTACTTC | CASQGGHSYEQYF
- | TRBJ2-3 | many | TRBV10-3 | TGTGCCATCAGTGAGTCGGGACAGCGGGCAGATACGCAGTATTTT | CAISESGQRADTQYF
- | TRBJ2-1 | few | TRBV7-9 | TGTGCCAGCAGCCCCCCGGCAGGGCGGGCCTTCAATGAGCAGTTCTTC | CASSPPAGRAFNEQFF
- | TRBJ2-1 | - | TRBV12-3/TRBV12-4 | TGTGCCAGCAGTTCGGGGGACTCCTTTCCGGAGCAGTTCTTC | CASSSGDSFPEQFF
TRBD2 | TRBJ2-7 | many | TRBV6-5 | TGTGCCAGCAGATTACTAGCGGGAAGGTACGAGCAGTACTTC | CASRLLAGRYEQYF
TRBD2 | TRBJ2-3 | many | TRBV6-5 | TGTGCCAGCAGTTACCGGGGGGACTTCAGCACAGATACGCAGTATTTT | CASSYRGDFSTDTQYF
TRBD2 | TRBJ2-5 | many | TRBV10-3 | TGTGCCATCAGTGCGCCGGGACTAGCTGGAGAGACCCAGTACTTC | CAISAPGLAGETQYF
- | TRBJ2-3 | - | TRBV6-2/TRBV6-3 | TGTGCCAGCAGTTTCGGGACTGTGCAGTATTTT | CASSFGTVQYF
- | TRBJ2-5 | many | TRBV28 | TGTGCCAGCAGTTTAGTCGGCAGAGCAATCCAAGAGACCCAGTACTTC | CASSLVGRAIQETQYF
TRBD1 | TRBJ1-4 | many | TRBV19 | TGTGCCAGTAGTACCTGGGGGACAGCTGAAAAACTGTTTTTT | CASSTWGTAEKLFF
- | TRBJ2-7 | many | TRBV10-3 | TGTGCCACCACAGAAAACTACGAGCAGTACTTC | CATTENYEQYF
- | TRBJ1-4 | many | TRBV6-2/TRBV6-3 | TGTGCCAGCAGTTATCCTGCAACTAATGAAAAACTGTTTTTT | CASSYPATNEKLFF
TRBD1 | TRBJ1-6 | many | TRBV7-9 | TGTGCCAGCAGCGAGGACAGGAGTGATTCACCCCTCCACTTT | CASSEDRSDSPLHF
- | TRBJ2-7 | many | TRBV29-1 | TGCAGCGTGGGGCAGGCATCTAGGGGATACGAGCAGTACTTC | CSVGQASRGYEQYF
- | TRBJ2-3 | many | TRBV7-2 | TGTGCCAGCAGCCGAATAATACAGGGACTAATGGGCACAGATACGCAGTATTTT | CASSRIIQGLMGTDTQYF
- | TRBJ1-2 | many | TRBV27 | TGTGCCAGCAGTTTACTTGGGGGGCATCATGGCTACACCTTC | CASSLLGGHHGYTF
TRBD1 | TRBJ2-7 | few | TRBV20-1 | TGCAGTGCTTCCACCCCCGGGACAGGGGGCTATGAGCAGTACTTC | CSASTPGTGGYEQYF
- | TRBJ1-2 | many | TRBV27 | TGTGCCAGCAGAACCCTTGGATATGGCTACACCTTC | CASRTLGYGYTF
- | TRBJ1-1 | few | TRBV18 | TGTGCCAGCTCACCACACCCAGAGGGAACTGAAGCTTTCTTT | CASSPHPEGTEAFF
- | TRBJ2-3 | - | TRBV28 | TGTGCCAGCAGTTTGGGTCAGGGATACCGGGCTGAAGCTCTCTTT | CASSLGQGYRAEALF
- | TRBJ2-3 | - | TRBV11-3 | TGTGCCAGCAGCGCTAAGGAGGGGGCGCTTCCCCTCACAGATACGCAGTATTTT | CASSAKEGALPLTDTQYF
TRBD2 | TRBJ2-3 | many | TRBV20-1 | TGCAGTGCTAGAGATCTCGCTAGCGGGAGCGCAGATACGCAGTATTTT | CSARDLASGSADTQYF
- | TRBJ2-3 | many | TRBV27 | TGTGCCAGCAGTTCCCCGTCCTTCACAGATACGCAGTATTTT | CASSSPSFTDTQYF
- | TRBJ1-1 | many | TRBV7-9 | TGTGCCAGCAGCCGCGGACCCCCTGGAGCTTTCTTT | CASSRGPPGAFF
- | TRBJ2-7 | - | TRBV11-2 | TGTGCCAGCAGCTCCCGGACGCCTAGCTCCTACGAGCAGTACTTC | CASSSRTPSSYEQYF
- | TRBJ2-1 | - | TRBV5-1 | TGCGCCAGCAGTGAGTTGGACCTTCAAAATGAGCAGTTCTTC | CASSELDLQNEQFF
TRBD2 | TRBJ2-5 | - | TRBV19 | TGTGCCAGTAATATCGGGACTAGCGGGTATCAAGAGACCCAGTACTTC | CASNIGTSGYQETQYF
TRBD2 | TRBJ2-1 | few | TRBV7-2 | TGTGCCAGCAGCACTAGCGGGAGTAGCTCCTACAATGAGCAGTTCTTC | CASSTSGSSSYNEQFF